A single sample is the source of the 23 T cell receptor beta chains below, sequenced in a study of blood T cells in healthy people across ages. It was with a sample-barcoded 5' primer and a J-beta primer mix that a second PCR of about 7 to 12 cycles was run. One entry per CDR3 protein results from TCRdb running MiXCR on the 5' RACE reads. The repertoire holds over 1,500,000 distinct CDR3 sequences, with roughly 50% as singletons. Input material: blood. The source is a middle-aged woman in good health.

The rearrangement uses TRBV7-9 and TRBJ2-5, with 7 nucleotides matching TRBD1. Trimming took 4 bases from V and 1 from J; bases not matched to a gene: 6. CDR1 is SEHNR and CDR2 is FQNEAQ in the germline V gene (reference sequence). CDR3 size: 15 residues. This chain's CDR3 is CASSWPGQLQETQYF. The CDR3 region has the DNA TGTGCCAGCAGCTGGCCGGGACAGCTCCAAGAGACCCAGTACTTC.

V is TRBV5-5 and J is TRBJ2-3, with 9 bases identical to TRBD1. This CDR3 is built from 17 residues. From germline, CDR1 is SGHKS and CDR2 YYEKEE (reference sequence). V lost 3 bases, J lost 5 bases, and 13 bases stayed unmatched. CDR3 coding DNA: TGTGCCAGCAGCTCACCCGTCGGACAGGGGTTTATAGATACGCAGTATTTT. It is translated as CASSSPVGQGFIDTQYF.

This clonotype appeared a few times. The chain carries TRBV7-9 and TRBJ2-7; no definite D call. The V gene's germline CDR1 is SEHNR and CDR2 FQNEAQ (reference sequence). The CDR3 runs to 15 residues. Trimming removed 3 bases from V and 1 base from J, with 13 bases in between. The CDR3, as DNA: TGTGCCAGCAGCTTGAAGGACGGTTCTTCCTACGAGCAGTACTTC. It translates to CASSLKDGSSYEQYF.

A remark on this clonotype: One end of the junction varies from germline; a read error may be responsible. V and J are TRBV18 and TRBJ2-5; TRBD1 matches at 9 bases. This CDR3 spans 19 amino acids. The germline gives CDR1 KGHSH, CDR2 LQKENI. The chain's CDR3 is CASPPNWQSDRGRQETQYF. CDR3 DNA: TGTGCCAGCCCACCGAACTGGCAGTCGGACAGGGGAAGACAAGAGACCCAGTACTTC.

The chain employs TRBV7-2 and TRBJ1-4; 8 nucleotides agree with TRBD1. With V trimmed by 5 bases and J by 8 bases, 7 bases remained unmatched. This CDR3 has 14 amino acids. Germline-derived CDR1 and CDR2 are SGHTA and FQGNSA. The CDR3 DNA is TGTGCCAGCAGCACCCCGACAGGGGAAGAAAAACTGTTTTTT. As protein: CASSTPTGEEKLFF.

This chain connects TRBV9 to TRBJ2-3; possibly TRBD2 for D (5 bases). The length of the CDR3 is 14 residues. Trimming left V 2 bases short and J 5 bases short, with 12 bases between. The germline gives CDR1 SGDLS, CDR2 YYNGEE. This chain's CDR3 is CASSVGVERDTQYF. The CDR3 coding sequence is TGTGCCAGCAGCGTCGGGGTCGAGAGAGATACGCAGTATTTT.

V usage is TRBV6-6 and J usage is TRBJ1-1; D is unresolved. Per germline, CDR1 MNHNY and CDR2 SVGAGI (reference sequence). The germline V and J ends were trimmed by 10 bases and 1 base, with 16 bases remaining between them. CDR3 length: 14 residues. As DNA, the CDR3 is TGTGCCATTAAGCTGGCCGGGAGGAACACTGAAGCTTTCTTT. The encoded protein is CAIKLAGRNTEAFF.

The gene calls are TRBV7-2 and TRBJ2-3; D uncertain. The germline V and J ends were trimmed by 7 bases and 2 bases, with 7 bases remaining between them. The V gene's germline CDR1 is SGHTA and CDR2 FQGNSA. CDR3 length: 12 amino acids. CDR3 nucleotide sequence: TGTGCCAGCACCTTGTTCACAGATACGCAGTATTTT. This codes for CASTLFTDTQYF.

The chain carries TRBV5-1 and TRBJ2-1; no definite D call. V lost 6 bases and J 11 bases, leaving 3 bases between the germline ends. CDR1 and CDR2 from the germline V gene are SGHRS and YFSETQ. This CDR3 has 8 amino acids. The CDR3 nucleotides read TGCGCCAGCAACAAGCAGTTCTTC. Protein sequence: CASNKQFF.

This chain connects TRBV6-1 to TRBJ2-6, with TRBD1 matching over 10 bases. The CDR3 runs to 17 residues. V was pared by 8 bases and J by 4 bases, with 11 bases of the junction left unmatched. Germline assignment: CDR1 MNHNS and CDR2 SASEGT. The CDR3 spells CASCRRTGGTGANVLTF. Here the CDR3 DNA reads TGTGCCAGCTGCAGGCGGACAGGGGGAACAGGGGCCAACGTCCTGACTTTC.

The V call is TRBV12-5, the J call TRBJ2-3; 14 nucleotides agree with TRBD2. The V gene's germline CDR1 is LGHNT and CDR2 FRNRAP. The CDR3 extends over 17 amino acids. Trimming took 5 bases from V and 5 from J; bases not matched to a gene: 9. This CDR3 reads CASGETGTSGGGDTQYF. CDR3 nucleotides: TGTGCTAGTGGTGAAACCGGGACTAGCGGGGGAGGAGATACGCAGTATTTT.

The rearrangement uses TRBV2 and TRBJ1-6; tentatively, D is TRBD1 (6 bases). V was shortened by 6 bases and J by 3 bases, with 9 bases between the two germline ends. Germline-derived CDR1 and CDR2 are SNHLY and FYNNEI. The CDR3 spans 14 residues. The CDR3 region is CASSRDNYNSPLHF. The CDR3 nucleotides read TGTGCCAGCAGCCGGGACAACTATAATTCACCCCTCCACTTT.

This chain uses TRBV15 with TRBJ2-1; TRBD2 is a possible D gene (5 bases). Trimming stripped 1 base from V and 5 bases from J, with 15 bases between. The CDR3 has 16 residues. Germline loops: CDR1 LNHNV, CDR2 YYDKDF (reference sequence). The CDR3 DNA is TGTGCCACCAGCAGAGGAGGTAGCTTGGGAGACAATGAGCAGTTCTTC. As protein: CATSRGGSLGDNEQFF. Drawing the rest from reference TRBV15 and TRBJ2-1, the complete variable domain is DAMVIQNPRYQVTQFGKPVTLSCSQTLNHNVMYWYQQKSSQAPKLLFHYYDKDFNNEADTPDNFQSRRPNTSFCFLDIRSPGLGDTAMYLCATSRGGSLGDNEQFFGPGTRLTVL.

The V gene is TRBV20-1, the J gene TRBJ2-3, with a weak D call TRBD2 (5 bases). From germline, CDR1 is DFQATT and CDR2 SNEGSKA (reference sequence). The V gene lost 3 bases and the J gene lost 10 bases, with 8 bases spanning the gap. The CDR3 sequence is 10 residues long. CDR3 sequence reads: CSASRGSQYF. CDR3 nucleotides: TGCAGTGCTAGTCGGGGATCGCAGTATTTT.

This clonotype has only one observation. This sequence joins TRBV5-1 and TRBJ2-4; 16 bases agree with TRBD2. Losses at the gene ends were 3 bases for V and 13 bases for J; bases not matched to a gene: 10. Germline V gene sequence: CDR1 SGHRS, CDR2 YFSETQ. CDR3 length: 16 residues. Here the CDR3 reads CASSSQGLAGGPNQYF. CDR3 in DNA: TGCGCCAGCAGCTCCCAGGGACTAGCGGGGGGGCCTAACCAGTACTTC.

This chain links TRBV3-1 with TRBJ2-5, with 12 bases that match TRBD2. CDR1 is LGHDT, CDR2 YNNKEL, per germline (reference sequence). With 0 bases clipped from V and 3 bases from J, the junction kept 8 bases outside the gene matches. The CDR3 runs 18 residues. CDR3 DNA: TGTGCCAGCAGCCAAGATGGCTTAGGACTAGCGGGGAAAGAGACCCAGTACTTC. Translating it yields CASSQDGLGLAGKETQYF.

CDR3 protein: CASSLGGGGSREQFF. For the CDR3, the DNA is TGTGCCAGCAGTCTTGGGGGGGGAGGGTCGAGGGAGCAGTTCTTC. The rearrangement links TRBV27 to TRBJ2-1; TRBD2 agrees at 7 bases. The CDR3 has 15 residues. From germline, CDR1 is MNHEY and CDR2 SMNVEV (reference sequence). V was pared by 5 bases and J by 10 bases, with 14 bases of the junction left unmatched.

The chain has TRBV7-9 and TRBJ1-2, with D perhaps TRBD1 (5 bases). The CDR3 length is 15 residues. Trimming shortened V by 8 bases and J by 8 bases, and 24 bases separated the two germline ends. Germline V gene sequence: CDR1 SEHNR, CDR2 FQNEAQ (reference sequence). CDR3 nucleotides: TGTGCCAGCTGGAGAAGAGACGCTGGCGGGGACGGCTACACCTTC. Amino acid sequence: CASWRRDAGGDGYTF.

This chain connects TRBV20-1 to TRBJ2-7, with 14 bases that match TRBD2. The last part of the DNA fits TRBJ2-5 better; the J call may be wrong. There are 15 residues in the CDR3. Germline V gene data show CDR1 as DFQATT and CDR2 as SNEGSKA (reference sequence). This CDR3 reads CSAGTSGGRKETQYF. The CDR3 DNA sequence: TGCAGTGCTGGGACTAGCGGGGGTCGTAAAGAGACCCAGTACTTC.

This clonotype was counted a few times. This chain links TRBV20-1 with TRBJ2-1, with 9 nucleotides matching TRBD2. The CDR3 spans 15 residues. V dropped 6 bases and J dropped 2; count of bases not matched to a gene: 8. Germline V gene sequence: CDR1 DFQATT, CDR2 SNEGSKA (reference sequence). The CDR3 bases are TGCAGTGCCCGAACGCGGGGGGGCCCCTACAATGAGCAGTTCTTC. Amino acid sequence: CSARTRGGPYNEQFF.

This clonotype was observed once. The gene calls are TRBV24-1 and TRBJ2-5; TRBD1 agrees at 8 bases. The CDR3 spans 15 residues. J gave up 7 bases and V 3 bases, and 9 bases lay outside the gene matches. Germline values: CDR1 KGHDR, CDR2 SFDVKD. This CDR3 reads CATSDDGQGLWTQYF. The CDR3 DNA is TGTGCCACCAGTGATGATGGACAGGGATTGTGGACCCAGTACTTC.

The DNA of the CDR3 is TGTGCCAGCCACGGGCAGGGATATGGCTACACCTTC. It is translated as CASHGQGYGYTF. This chain connects TRBV7-2 to TRBJ1-2; a possible D gene is TRBD1 (5 bases). V gave up 8 bases and J gave up 5 bases, with 12 bases separating them. The CDR3 is made up of 12 amino acids. The germline V gene has CDR1 SGHTA and CDR2 FQGNSA.

The rearrangement uses TRBV2 and TRBJ2-1; D unclear. There are 13 residues in the CDR3. The germline CDR1 and CDR2 sequences are SNHLY and FYNNEI. Trimming took 5 bases from V and 11 from J, leaving 16 bases between them. The CDR3 loop is CASSFLRSAQQFF. In DNA, the CDR3 is TGTGCCAGCAGTTTTCTTCGTTCGGCCCAGCAGTTCTTC.